Each of the 29 T cell receptor beta chains below was sequenced from the same sample in a study of control samples from healthy donors and cancer patients (dated by TCRdb to 2020 to 2022). Libraries were built with the immunoSEQ multiplex PCR assay. In its TCRdb copy, this immuneACCESS table keeps in-frame sequences only and misses some clones. Where compared with another copy, unresolved V genes explain less than half of these, and the others have no known cause. The table for this sample lists about 150,000 clones; under 95% of them were counted only once. Almost 6% of the sample is in the top ten clones. The specimen sequenced was blood. The source is a man between 18 and 29 years old in good health.

The chain combines TRBV6-5 with TRBJ1-2; D is undetermined. The length of the CDR3 is 14 residues. CDR1 is MNHEY and CDR2 is SVGAGI in the germline V gene. Trimming cost V 7 bases and J 8 bases, with 20 bases left between them. CDR3 amino acids: CASTHSRQVKGYTF. CDR3 DNA: TGTGCCAGCACCCACTCGCGGCAGGTCAAAGGCTACACCTTC.

This rearrangement joins TRBV18 to TRBJ1-2, with TRBD1 as a possible D gene (5 bases). From germline, CDR1 is KGHSH and CDR2 LQKENI. This CDR3 region has 13 residues. V was pared by 7 bases and J by 6 bases, with 15 bases between. CDR3 sequence: CASFPGGSDGYTF. The CDR3 DNA is TGTGCCAGCTTTCCGGGGGGTTCGGATGGCTACACCTTC.

The chain has TRBV7-6 and TRBJ1-6; no clear D gene. V was shortened by 6 bases and J by 7 bases, with 16 bases between the two germline ends. The germline CDR1 and CDR2 sequences are SGHVS and FNYEAQ. This CDR3 contains 15 residues. The DNA for the CDR3 is TGTGCCAGCAGTTCTAACGCTCGGTCCAATTCACCCCTCCACTTT. Amino acid sequence: CASSSNARSNSPLHF.

The sample holds one count of this clone. The chain employs TRBV7-8 and TRBJ1-5, with D maybe TRBD1 (6 bases). The ends were cut back, 4 bases at V and 2 bases at J, with 12 bases in the middle. In germline, CDR1 is SGHVS, CDR2 FQNEAQ. This CDR3 has 15 amino acids. For the CDR3, the DNA is TGTGCCAGCAGCTCTCGGGACATCCGCAATCAGCCCCAGCATTTT. The encoded protein is CASSSRDIRNQPQHF.

The chain employs TRBV7-9 and TRBJ2-3; D is ambiguous. Per germline, CDR1 SEHNR and CDR2 FQNEAQ (reference sequence). V dropped 5 bases and J dropped 2 bases, with 11 bases sitting between them. The CDR3 has 14 residues. CDR3 coding DNA: TGTGCCAGCAGCCCTTCCCCCGCCACAGATACGCAGTATTTT. It is translated as CASSPSPATDTQYF.

V and J are TRBV28 and TRBJ1-2, with D unclear. CDR3 length: 14 amino acids. Germline CDR1 MDHEN, CDR2 SYDVKM. Trimming took 5 bases from V and 1 from J, leaving 11 bases between them. The CDR3 bases are TGTGCCAGCAGTCCCATGCGGAGTAACTATGGCTACACCTTC. This sequence encodes CASSPMRSNYGYTF.

V gene TRBV6-5 combines with J gene TRBJ2-5; a possible D gene is TRBD1 (5 bases). The CDR3 contains 13 residues. V was trimmed by 4 bases and J by 4 bases, leaving 10 bases between them. CDR1 is MNHEY and CDR2 is SVGAGI in the germline V gene. The CDR3 protein is CASSSPGRETQYF. CDR3 DNA sequence: TGTGCCAGCAGTTCCCCAGGGCGAGAGACCCAGTACTTC.

This clone was observed a single time. The V and J genes are TRBV5-1 and TRBJ2-7; perhaps TRBD1 as D (6 bases). V was cut by 4 bases and J by 4 bases, with 15 bases left in between. This CDR3 region has 14 residues. Looked up from germline, CDR1 is SGHRS and CDR2 is YFSETQ. The CDR3 loop reads CASSTTGFVYEQYF. Here the CDR3 DNA reads TGCGCCAGCAGCACTACAGGGTTCGTGTACGAGCAGTACTTC.

With regard to this clone: One end of the junction fails to match germline, which may point to a read error. The CDR3 DNA follows: TGTGCCAGCTCACCTACCGGACAGGTCAATAGTGGCAACTTC. Translation gives CASSPTGQVNSGNF. The V call is TRBV18, the J call TRBJ2-4; 7 bases line up with TRBD1. The germline V gene encodes CDR1 KGHSH and CDR2 LQKENI. The CDR3 runs 14 residues.

The rearrangement joins TRBV5-8 to TRBJ1-5; perhaps TRBD1 as D (5 bases). The CDR3 runs 14 residues. Trimming cost V 4 bases and J 1 base, with 9 bases left between them. Germline CDR1 SGHTS, CDR2 YDEGEE. CDR3 loop: CASSPGDSNQPQHF. CDR3 nucleotides: TGTGCCAGCAGCCCGGGGGACAGCAATCAGCCCCAGCATTTT.

The chain uses TRBV6-5 and TRBJ2-3; D is possibly TRBD1 or TRBD2 (6 bases each). This CDR3 region has 14 residues. V dropped 6 bases and J dropped 5 bases, with 15 bases sitting between them. Germline V gene data show CDR1 as MNHEY and CDR2 as SVGAGI. The CDR3 nucleotides are TGTGCCAGCAGCCTCGGGGGCGAGGGAGATACGCAGTATTTT. It encodes CASSLGGEGDTQYF.

The V call is TRBV11-2, the J call TRBJ1-1; a weak D match, TRBD1 (5 bases). In germline, CDR1 is SGHAT, CDR2 FQNNGV. The CDR3 has 13 amino acids. V was shortened by 1 base and J by 3 bases, with 6 bases between the two germline ends. DNA for the CDR3: TGTGCCAGCAGCTTAGGAGGGGACACTGAAGCTTTCTTT. Its translation is CASSLGGDTEAFF. The full variable domain, completed using reference TRBV11-2 and TRBJ1-1, is EAGVAQSPRYKIIEKRQSVAFWCNPISGHATLYWYQQILGQGPKLLIQFQNNGVVDDSQLPKDRFSAERLKGVDSTLKIQPAKLEDSAVYLCASSLGGDTEAFFGQGTRLTVV.

V usage is TRBV27 and J usage is TRBJ2-2, with D perhaps TRBD1 or TRBD2 (5 bases each). V shed 8 bases and J shed 5 bases, with 12 bases lying between them. Germline loops: CDR1 MNHEY, CDR2 SMNVEV (reference sequence). The CDR3 contains 13 residues. CDR3 sequence reads: CASGLGGTGELFF. CDR3 bases: TGTGCCAGCGGTCTTGGGGGTACCGGGGAGCTGTTTTTT.

This clone came up once. The J gene is TRBJ1-1, the V gene TRBV27, with D possibly matching TRBD1 (5 bases). The CDR3 is 15 amino acids. V was cut by 6 bases and J by 5 bases, with 19 bases left in between. From germline, CDR1 is MNHEY and CDR2 SMNVEV (reference sequence). CDR3 in amino acids: CASSNNTFRETEAFF. The DNA for the CDR3 is TGTGCCAGCAGCAATAACACTTTCAGGGAAACTGAAGCTTTCTTT.

V usage is TRBV13 and J usage is TRBJ1-4; possibly TRBD1 for D (6 bases). CDR3 length: 14 residues. Germline loops: CDR1 PRHDT, CDR2 FYEKMQ (reference sequence). V lost 4 bases to trimming and J lost 7 bases, with 13 bases between them. The CDR3 sequence is CASSSRGVGEKLFF. The DNA for the CDR3 is TGTGCCAGCAGCTCCAGGGGTGTAGGTGAAAAACTGTTTTTT.

This chain's CDR3 is CASRIEGTGIPYEQYF. CDR3 in DNA: TGTGCCAGCAGAATCGAGGGGACAGGCATACCCTACGAGCAGTACTTC. The V call is TRBV5-4, the J call TRBJ2-7; 8 nucleotides agree with TRBD1. The CDR3 extends over 16 amino acids. After removal of 5 bases from V and 2 bases from J, the junction contained 12 bases not matched to a gene. CDR1 is SGHNT, CDR2 YYREEE, per germline (reference sequence).

V and J are TRBV9 and TRBJ2-5; perhaps TRBD2 as D (5 bases). V gave up 1 base and J gave up 5 bases, with 9 bases separating them. This CDR3 is built from 13 residues. Germline V CDR1 and CDR2: SGDLS, YYNGEE. CDR3 protein: CASSVYGMETQYF. CDR3 in DNA: TGTGCCAGCAGCGTATACGGGATGGAGACCCAGTACTTC.

The chain carries TRBV19 and TRBJ1-5; perhaps TRBD1 as D (5 bases). V was trimmed by 7 bases and J by 1 base, leaving 8 bases between them. This CDR3 is 13 amino acids long. CDR1 LNHDA and CDR2 SQIVND come from the germline V gene (reference sequence). The CDR3 DNA sequence: TGTGCCAGTAATCCAGGGAGCAATCAGCCCCAGCATTTT. Its translation: CASNPGSNQPQHF.

J is TRBJ1-4 and V is TRBV6-1; D gene unclear. Between the trimmed V and J ends, which lost 2 bases and 4 bases, there was a span of 8 bases. The CDR3 runs to 14 residues. Germline CDR1 and CDR2: MNHNS and SASEGT. CDR3 DNA sequence: TGTGCCAGCAGTGAATCGAGGAGTAATGAAAAACTGTTTTTT. Encoded protein: CASSESRSNEKLFF.

The rearrangement uses TRBV4-1 and TRBJ1-5; D may be TRBD1 (6 bases). Trimming took off 5 bases at V and 3 bases at J, with 17 bases between the two ends. Germline V gene data show CDR1 as MGHRA and CDR2 as YSYEKL. This CDR3 has 16 residues. This CDR3 reads CASSNSWTAINQPQHF. CDR3 sequence (DNA): TGCGCCAGCAGCAATTCCTGGACAGCTATCAATCAGCCCCAGCATTTT.

This chain links TRBV6-5 with TRBJ2-7; 12 nucleotides match TRBD1. CDR1 is MNHEY, CDR2 SVGAGI, per germline. This CDR3 is built from 12 residues. Trimming removed 11 bases from V and 9 bases from J; junction bases left unmatched: 8. Here the CDR3 DNA reads TGTGCCCACGGGACAGGGGGCGGAGGGCAGTACTTC. Protein sequence: CAHGTGGGGQYF.

V gene TRBV18 combines with J gene TRBJ2-7, with D possibly matching TRBD2 (5 bases). CDR3 length: 15 amino acids. Trimming took 8 bases from V and 0 from J, leaving 17 bases between them. The V gene's germline CDR1 is KGHSH and CDR2 LQKENI. CDR3 sequence reads: CASHVSGVPSYEQYF. In DNA form, the CDR3 reads TGTGCCAGCCACGTCTCCGGGGTCCCCTCCTACGAGCAGTACTTC.

The chain couples TRBV6-6 to TRBJ1-6, with a weak D call TRBD1 (5 bases). Germline V gene sequence: CDR1 MNHNY, CDR2 SVGAGI (reference sequence). The CDR3 totals 15 residues. The V gene lost 2 bases and the J gene lost 6 bases, with 11 bases spanning the gap. The DNA for the CDR3 is TGTGCCAGCAGTTACAGGGGCCCCGTTAATTCACCCCTCCACTTT. Translating gives CASSYRGPVNSPLHF.

The chain recombines TRBV10-1 with TRBJ2-3; D uncertain. The CDR3 has 13 residues. CDR1 and CDR2 (germline): WNHNN, SYGVQD (reference sequence). Trimming took 7 bases from V and 0 from J, leaving 8 bases between them. Written as DNA, the CDR3 is TGCGCCAGCATGGAAGCAAGCACAGATACGCAGTATTTT. This sequence encodes CASMEASTDTQYF.

This chain connects TRBV10-2 to TRBJ1-2; D might be TRBD1 (5 bases). Germline assignment: CDR1 WSHSY and CDR2 SAAADI. V was trimmed by 4 bases and J by 1 base, leaving 19 bases between them. CDR3 length equals 17 residues. The CDR3, as DNA: TGCGCCAGCAGTGGACCCCCCCGCGGGGGTTTTAACTATGGCTACACCTTC. Translation: CASSGPPRGGFNYGYTF.

This chain uses TRBV9 with TRBJ2-7, with TRBD2 identical over 10 bases. V lost 3 bases, J lost 0 bases, and 3 bases stayed unmatched. Germline V CDR1 and CDR2: SGDLS, YYNGEE. The CDR3 has 15 residues. DNA of the CDR3: TGTGCCAGCAGCGGAGGACTAGCGGCCTCCTACGAGCAGTACTTC. Translation: CASSGGLAASYEQYF.

The chain links TRBV10-3 to TRBJ2-7; possibly TRBD1 or TRBD2 for D (5 bases each). Looked up from germline, CDR1 is ENHRY and CDR2 is SYGVKD. This CDR3 comprises 16 residues. V shed 4 bases and J shed 4 bases, with 20 bases lying between them. The CDR3: CAISGQGPSNGYEQYF. The DNA for the CDR3 is TGTGCCATCAGTGGTCAGGGACCTTCTAATGGGTACGAGCAGTACTTC.

CDR3 in DNA: TGTGCCAGCCAATCTACCCCGGGAGTCTACGAGCAGTACTTC. Encoded protein: CASQSTPGVYEQYF. The V call is TRBV10-3, the J call TRBJ2-7, with D possibly matching TRBD2 (6 bases). The CDR3 contains 14 residues. CDR1 ENHRY and CDR2 SYGVKD come from the germline V gene. Trimming took 10 bases from V and 3 from J, leaving 19 bases between them.

The chain joins TRBV6-2 or TRBV6-3 to TRBJ1-2; no clear D. This CDR3 has 15 amino acids. The V end lost 0 bases, the J end lost 6 bases, and 14 bases lay between the germline ends. Germline CDR1 and CDR2: MNHEY and SVGEGT. The DNA of the CDR3 is TGTGCCAGCAGTTACTCAGCCAGAAATGAAAATGGCTACACCTTC. This gives the protein CASSYSARNENGYTF.